These 7 T cell receptor beta chains were all obtained from the same sample, sequenced in a study of blood T cell repertoires in COVID-19. Using immunoSEQ multiplex PCR, the repertoire was profiled, and TCRdb retains in-frame clones only, with some absent. The sample has roughly 120,000 clones; about two thirds are singletons. The specimen was peripheral blood. Receptors were obtained from a human donor with acute or convalescent COVID-19. The donor label of this sample is uncertain.

The J gene is TRBJ1-3, the V gene TRBV11-2; D gene uncertain. This CDR3 comprises 11 residues. Trimming pared 5 bases from V and 8 bases from J, leaving 7 bases between. Germline-derived CDR1 and CDR2 are SGHAT and FQNNGV. The CDR3 DNA reads TGTGCCAGCAGCGTCGGGGACACCATATATTTT. Amino acid sequence: CASSVGDTIYF.

V gene TRBV27 combines with J gene TRBJ1-6; TRBD1 matches at 8 bases. CDR3 length: 13 amino acids. With 5 bases clipped from V and 10 bases from J, the junction kept 4 bases outside the gene matches. Germline CDR1 and CDR2: MNHEY and SMNVEV (reference sequence). The CDR3 bases are TGTGCCAGCAGTCGGACAGGGAACTCACCCCTCCACTTT. Translated, it gives CASSRTGNSPLHF.

This clone was seen only a few times. The rearrangement joins TRBV14 to TRBJ2-2, with D maybe TRBD1 (5 bases). The CDR3 has 17 amino acids. V lost 4 bases and J lost 1, with 16 bases in between. Germline lookup yields CDR1 SGHDN and CDR2 FVKESK. CDR3 amino acids: CASSPGPPRKNTGELFF. Written as DNA, the CDR3 is TGTGCCAGCAGCCCAGGGCCTCCCAGAAAGAACACCGGGGAGCTGTTTTTT. Full variable domain (remainder filled in from reference TRBV14 and TRBJ2-2): EAGVTQFPSHSVIEKGQTVTLRCDPISGHDNLYWYRRVMGKEIKFLLHFVKESKQDESGMPNNRFLAERTGGTYSTLKVQPAELEDSGVYFCASSPGPPRKNTGELFFGEGSRLTVL.

In the case of this clone: The same CDR3 also results from other DNA sequences found in this sample. Written as DNA, the CDR3 is TGTGCCAGCAGTTTAGGAGGGGGTACTGAAGCTTTCTTT. It yields the protein CASSLGGGTEAFF. This chain joins TRBV12-3 or TRBV12-4 and TRBJ1-1; D possibly corresponds to TRBD1 (6 bases). Deletions cut 1 base from V and 5 bases from J, with 8 bases between. The CDR3 sequence is 13 residues long.

This chain links TRBV2 with TRBJ1-5; D possibly corresponds to TRBD1 (6 bases). Trimming pared 7 bases from V and 0 bases from J, leaving 10 bases between. Germline V lookup: CDR1 SNHLY, CDR2 FYNNEI. The CDR3 runs to 14 residues. In DNA form, the CDR3 reads TGTGCCAGCACCGGGACATATAGCAATCAGCCCCAGCATTTT. The encoded protein is CASTGTYSNQPQHF.

This chain joins TRBV4-1 and TRBJ2-5, with 10 bases that match TRBD2. This CDR3 contains 17 residues. The germline gives CDR1 MGHRA, CDR2 YSYEKL. Unmatched junction bases numbered 7, after V lost 0 bases and J lost 3 bases. CDR3 sequence: CASSQENGAGGKETQYF. CDR3 sequence (DNA): TGCGCCAGCAGCCAAGAAAATGGAGCGGGGGGGAAAGAGACCCAGTACTTC.

This clone was detected only once. The chain links TRBV25-1 to TRBJ2-3; D gene uncertain. Per the germline V gene, CDR1 is MGHDK and CDR2 is SYGVNS. The ends were cut back, 4 bases at V and 0 bases at J, with 8 bases in the middle. The CDR3 has 14 residues. CDR3 DNA: TGTGCCAGCAGTGGGGCAGCTAGCACAGATACGCAGTATTTT. Translation: CASSGAASTDTQYF.